Listed here are 5 T cell receptor beta chains from one sample, sequenced in a study of cytomegalovirus exposure and HLA in healthy donors. The study ran its PCR with 60 Vbeta and 13 Jbeta primers. Clones were read by immunoSEQ multiplex PCR, and TCRdb kept only the in-frame ones, dropping some. The sample lists 160,000 or so clones; roughly 80% were seen once. The source material was PBMCs. These TCRs come from a young man in good health and CMV-seronegative.

In its sample, this clone was seen once. The J gene is TRBJ2-3, the V gene TRBV6-7; 12 nucleotides line up with TRBD2. TRBV6-7 is sorted into the ORF group, with uncertain function. J gave up 8 bases and V 2 bases, and 8 bases lay outside the gene matches. The CDR3 has 16 amino acids. The CDR3 region is CASSYLAGGPIATQYF. The DNA of the CDR3 is TGTGCCAGCAGTTACCTAGCGGGGGGGCCGATAGCTACGCAGTATTTT.

The genes are TRBV2 and TRBJ2-7; possibly TRBD1 for D (6 bases). Germline V gives CDR1 SNHLY, CDR2 FYNNEI. The length of the CDR3 is 14 residues. The V end was cut by 4 bases, the J end by 0 bases, with 10 bases between. CDR3 region: CASSVDRFSYEQYF. The CDR3 region has the DNA TGTGCCAGCAGTGTAGACAGGTTCTCCTACGAGCAGTACTTC.

This chain connects TRBV6-5 to TRBJ1-6; weak D call: TRBD1 (6 bases). Germline assignment: CDR1 MNHEY and CDR2 SVGAGI. The length of the CDR3 is 13 residues. V was shortened by 2 bases and J by 13 bases, with 12 bases between the two germline ends. CDR3 DNA sequence: TGTGCCAGCAGTTACAAGAGCCAGGGGCCCCTCCACTTT. Protein product: CASSYKSQGPLHF.

This chain uses TRBV7-9 with TRBJ2-1, with a weak D call TRBD2 (7 bases). Germline V gene data show CDR1 as SEHNR and CDR2 as FQNEAQ (reference sequence). The V end was cut by 1 base, the J end by 8 bases, with 15 bases between. This CDR3 has 15 amino acids. The CDR3 bases are TGTGCCAGCAGCTTAGAGGGAGGGGGAGTTTATGAGCAGTTCTTC. It yields the protein CASSLEGGGVYEQFF. The entire variable domain, with the rest obtained from reference TRBV7-9 and TRBJ2-1, is as follows: DTGVSQNPRHKITKRGQNVTFRCDPISEHNRLYWYRQTLGQGPEFLTYFQNEAQLEKSRLLSDRFSAERPKGSFSTLEIQRTEQGDSAMYLCASSLEGGGVYEQFFGPGTRLTVL.

The chain joins TRBV7-3 to TRBJ2-1, with 8 bases fitting TRBD1. Germline values: CDR1 SGHTA, CDR2 FQGTGA. The CDR3 extends over 16 amino acids. V shed 5 bases and J 5 bases; nucleotides not matched to a gene: 11. The CDR3 region has the DNA TGTGCCAGCAGCCCAGGCGGAGGGACAGGCCACAATGAGCAGTTCTTC. It codes for CASSPGGGTGHNEQFF.